This T cell receptor (beta chain) stems from a study of blood T cell repertoires in COVID-19. Germline-derived CDR1 and CDR2 are SGHKS and YYEKEE (reference sequence). Trimming removed 4 bases from V and 0 bases from J, with 14 bases in between. The CDR3 sequence is 15 residues long. This clone showed up many times. Method: immunoSEQ multiplex PCR; TCRdb's copy keeps in-frame clones and lacks some. The sample lists about 70,000 clones, roughly 80% occurring once. The chain carries TRBV5-5 and TRBJ2-7, with D tentatively TRBD1 (6 bases). The sequence was collected from a man in his sixties or seventies who had recovered from COVID-19. The sequencing sample was made of peripheral blood. The CDR3 region is CASSVTGTSSYEQYF. Here the CDR3 DNA reads TGTGCCAGCAGCGTGACAGGCACCAGCTCCTACGAGCAGTACTTC.